These T cell receptor beta chains were read from a single sample in a study of T-cell reconstitution after alpha-beta-depleted transplantation in children. TCRdb passed the PCR reads through MiXCR, listing each CDR3 protein once. The sample holds about 1,000,000 distinct CDR3 sequences, roughly 31% seen once. The input for sequencing was PBMCs, mostly from graft donor cells, taken 360 days after TCRalphabeta/CD19-depleted stem cell transplant. The receptors were sampled from a boy younger than two who had a stem cell transplant for SCID, so the T cells may come from the graft donor. CDR3s include the opening cysteine and the closing phenylalanine or tryptophan.

len,v_gene,CDR3aa
16,TRBV18,CASSPPLRTGVNEQFF
11,TRBV6-2/TRBV6-3,CASSTGKLLFF
16,TRBV12-5,CASGRGLAGVGSEQFF
17,TRBV7-3,CASSSRTKNIIQETQYF
16,TRBV28,CASSLHSAGGSYEQYF
15,TRBV9,CASSTGGGARETQYF
15,TRBV20-1,CSASTTGPSTDTQYF
11,TRBV28,CASRLRREAFF
15,TRBV5-1,CASSFQGLSGNTIYF
14,TRBV7-9,CASSLNRAFYEQYF
13,TRBV29-1,CSVGRDGTYEQYF
17,TRBV7-9,CASSEKPGTGATGELFF
14,TRBV9,CASSVGRSNQPQHF
13,TRBV6-1,CASLRTFQETQYF
19,TRBV20-1,CSARVPLPLIFPSYNEQFF
19,TRBV11-1,CASSLRGIVAASSYNEQFF
16,TRBV6-5,CASSYSFPRRPYEQYF
16,TRBV4-1,CASSQVERGGRNEQFF
15,TRBV5-1,CASSLGPGLQDTQYF
12,TRBV29-1,CSVDVGVTEAFF
16,TRBV20-1,CSARDQGGVSNQPQHF
12,TRBV10-3,CAISDLVIGYTF
15,TRBV12-3/TRBV12-4,CASSPQGVPYNEQFF
14,TRBV5-1,CASSLMGSSYGYTF
13,TRBV4-1,CASSQALTDTQYF
15,TRBV7-2,CASSSSGGVYNEQFF
15,TRBV28,CASRKGPARLYEQYF
12,TRBV4-3,CASSQAMGEQFF